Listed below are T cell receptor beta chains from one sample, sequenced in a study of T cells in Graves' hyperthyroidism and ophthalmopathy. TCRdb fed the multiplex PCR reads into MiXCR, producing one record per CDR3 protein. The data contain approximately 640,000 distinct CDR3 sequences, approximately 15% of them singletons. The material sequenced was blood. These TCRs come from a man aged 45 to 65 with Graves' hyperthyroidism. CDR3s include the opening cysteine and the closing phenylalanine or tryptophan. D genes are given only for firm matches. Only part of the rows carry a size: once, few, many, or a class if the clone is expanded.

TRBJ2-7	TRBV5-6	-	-	CASSLITTAYEQYF	TGTGCCAGCAGCTTGATCACTACAGCCTACGAGCAGTACTTC
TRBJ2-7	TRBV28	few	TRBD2	CASGLAGGHSYEQYF	TGTGCCAGCGGACTAGCGGGAGGACATTCCTACGAGCAGTACTTC
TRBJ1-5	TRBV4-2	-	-	CASSQDLRPLSNQPQHF	TGTGCCAGCAGCCAAGATCTGCGACCGTTGAGCAATCAGCCCCAGCATTTT
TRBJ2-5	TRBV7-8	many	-	CASSLTSIETQYF	TGTGCCAGCAGCCTTACTAGTATAGAGACCCAGTACTTC
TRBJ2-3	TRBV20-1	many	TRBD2	CSARPLPASGITDTQYF	TGCAGTGCTAGACCCCTCCCGGCTAGCGGAATCACAGATACGCAGTATTTT
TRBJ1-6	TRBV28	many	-	CASSLRTGTPKSLYSPLHF	TGTGCCAGCAGTCTCCGTACCGGGACACCAAAATCGCTATATTCACCCCTCCACTTT
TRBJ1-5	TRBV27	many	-	CASSYHFPGQYSNQPQHF	TGTGCCAGCAGCTACCATTTCCCCGGACAGTATAGCAATCAGCCCCAGCATTTT
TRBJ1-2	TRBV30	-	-	CAWSPGVGRYGYTF	TGTGCCTGGAGTCCAGGGGTTGGGCGCTATGGCTACACCTTC
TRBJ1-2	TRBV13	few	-	CASSLEQGNYGYTF	TGTGCCAGCAGCTTAGAACAGGGAAACTATGGCTACACCTTC
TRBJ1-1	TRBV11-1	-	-	CASSLELQGDDTEAFF	TGTGCCAGCAGCTTAGAGTTGCAGGGAGACGACACTGAAGCTTTCTTT
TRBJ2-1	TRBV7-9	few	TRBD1	CASSPPGTGHNEQFF	TGTGCCAGCAGCCCACCGGGGACAGGCCACAATGAGCAGTTCTTC
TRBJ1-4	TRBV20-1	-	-	CSARFRGNEKLFF	TGCAGTGCTAGATTCAGGGGTAATGAAAAACTGTTTTTT
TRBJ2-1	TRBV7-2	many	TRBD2	CASSSGLAGLYNEQFF	TGTGCCAGCAGCTCAGGACTAGCGGGCCTCTACAATGAGCAGTTCTTC
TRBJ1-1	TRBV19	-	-	CASSTTDGFGFF	TGTGCCAGTAGTACTACGGACGGATTTGGTTTCTTT
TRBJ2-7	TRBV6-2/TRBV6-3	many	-	CASRGGTGDRRAEQYF	TGTGCCAGCAGGGGGGGAACAGGGGATCGTCGCGCCGAGCAGTACTTC
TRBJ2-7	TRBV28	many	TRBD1	CASSRDRFLDEQYF	TGTGCCAGCAGCCGGGACAGGTTTCTCGACGAGCAGTACTTC
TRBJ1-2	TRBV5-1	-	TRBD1	CASSFTPGQDYGYTF	TGCGCCAGCAGCTTCACTCCGGGACAGGACTATGGCTACACCTTC
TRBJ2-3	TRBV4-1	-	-	CASSQAPSTDTQYF	TGCGCCAGCAGCCAAGCCCCTAGCACAGATACGCAGTATTTT
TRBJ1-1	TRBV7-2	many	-	CASSLESATEAFF	TGTGCCAGCAGCTTAGAGAGCGCCACTGAAGCTTTCTTT
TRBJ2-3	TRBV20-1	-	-	CSAPGSTDTQYF	TGCAGTGCCCCAGGGAGCACAGATACGCAGTATTTT
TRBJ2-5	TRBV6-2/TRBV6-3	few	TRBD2	CASSHTLTSGIETQYF	TGTGCCAGCAGCCATACCCTGACTAGCGGGATAGAGACCCAGTACTTC
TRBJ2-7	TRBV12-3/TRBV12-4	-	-	CASSSLPGQREQYF	TGTGCCAGCAGTTCCCTTCCGGGACAACGCGAGCAGTACTTC
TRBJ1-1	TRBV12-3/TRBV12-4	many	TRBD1	CASNTLGQGANEAFF	TGTGCCAGCAACACCCTCGGACAGGGGGCGAATGAAGCTTTCTTT
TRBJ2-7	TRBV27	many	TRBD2	CASSLNWLAGTYEQYF	TGTGCCAGCAGTTTAAATTGGCTAGCGGGAACCTACGAGCAGTACTTC
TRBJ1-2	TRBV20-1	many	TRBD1	CSARSRQGANYGYTF	TGCAGTGCTAGATCTAGACAGGGGGCGAACTATGGCTACACCTTC
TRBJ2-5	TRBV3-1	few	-	CASSQNLRETQYF	TGTGCCAGCAGCCAAAACCTTCGGGAGACCCAGTACTTC
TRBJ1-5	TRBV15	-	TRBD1	CATSRDAGGYQPQHF	TGTGCCACCAGCAGAGATGCAGGGGGATATCAGCCCCAGCATTTT
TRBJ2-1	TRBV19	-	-	CASSIVGGSFNEQFF	TGTGCCAGTAGTATAGTGGGGGGCTCATTCAATGAGCAGTTCTTC
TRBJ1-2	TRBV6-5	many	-	CASSYSPDSTYGYTF	TGTGCCAGCAGTTACTCCCCGGATTCCACCTATGGCTACACCTTC
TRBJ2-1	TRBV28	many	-	CASSSDGWRYNEQFF	TGTGCCAGCAGTTCCGATGGTTGGCGGTACAATGAGCAGTTCTTC
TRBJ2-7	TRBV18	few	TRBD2	CASSQGRLAGGTLSYEQYF	TGTGCCAGCTCACAAGGTCGACTAGCGGGGGGTACTCTCTCCTACGAGCAGTACTTC
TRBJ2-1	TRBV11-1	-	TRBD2	CASNLYSGEEQFF	TGTGCCAGCAACCTATATAGCGGGGAGGAGCAGTTCTTC
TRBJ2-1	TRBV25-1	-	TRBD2	CASSEFSREDNEQFF	TGTGCCAGCAGTGAATTCTCGCGGGAGGACAATGAGCAGTTCTTC
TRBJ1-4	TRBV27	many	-	CASSETGTNEKLFF	TGTGCCAGCAGTGAGACAGGAACTAATGAAAAACTGTTTTTT
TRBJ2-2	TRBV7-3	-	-	CASSRDVGSGNTGELFF	TGTGCCAGCAGCCGCGATGTGGGGAGCGGGAACACCGGGGAGCTGTTTTTT
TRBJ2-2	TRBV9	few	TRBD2	CASSPLGGVNTGELFF	TGTGCCAGCAGCCCTCTTGGGGGGGTCAACACCGGGGAGCTGTTTTTT
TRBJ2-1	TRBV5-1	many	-	CASSLERPGDNEQFF	TGCGCCAGCAGCTTGGAGAGGCCGGGGGACAATGAGCAGTTCTTC